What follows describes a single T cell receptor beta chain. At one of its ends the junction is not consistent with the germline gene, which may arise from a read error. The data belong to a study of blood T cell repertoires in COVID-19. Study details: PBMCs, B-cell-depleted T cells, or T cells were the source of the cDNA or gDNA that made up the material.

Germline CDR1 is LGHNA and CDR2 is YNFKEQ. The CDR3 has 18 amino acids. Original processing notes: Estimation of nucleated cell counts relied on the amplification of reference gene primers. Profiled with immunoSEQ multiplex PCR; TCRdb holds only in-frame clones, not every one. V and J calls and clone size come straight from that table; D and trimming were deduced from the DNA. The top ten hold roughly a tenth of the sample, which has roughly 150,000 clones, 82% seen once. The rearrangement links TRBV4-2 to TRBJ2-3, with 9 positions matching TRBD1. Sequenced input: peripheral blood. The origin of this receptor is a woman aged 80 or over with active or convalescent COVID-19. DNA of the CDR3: TGTGCCAGCAGCCAAGATAATCGGGACAGGGTTATTACAGTTACGCAGTATTTT. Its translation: CASSQDNRDRVITVTQYF.